Listed here are 23 T cell receptor beta chains from one sample, sequenced in a study of blood T cells in healthy people across ages. Using a J-beta primer mix together with a sample-barcoded 5' primer, a second PCR was run for roughly 7 to 12 cycles. TCRdb redid the calling of the 5' RACE reads with MiXCR, one entry per CDR3 protein. The sample includes approximately 800,000 distinct CDR3 sequences, around half of them seen just once. The sequencing input was blood. These receptor sequences come from an elderly man in good health.

Points on this clonotype: A single base separates this from a much larger clone, so it may be a read error. The chain recombines TRBV29-1 with TRBJ2-3; 9 bases agree with TRBD2. Germline V gene sequence: CDR1 SQVTM, CDR2 ANQGSEA. V dropped 3 bases and J dropped 5; count of bases not matched to a gene: 6. The CDR3 is made up of 14 amino acids. The CDR3 DNA follows: TGCAGCGTTGACTCTAGCGGGGCGGGAGATACGCAGTATTTT. Translation gives CSVDSSGAGDTQYF.

This clonotype showed up just once. V gene TRBV7-3 combines with J gene TRBJ2-7, with 8 bases that match TRBD1. The ends lost 3 bases at V and 5 bases at J; junction bases unmatched: 9. Germline CDR1 is SGHTA and CDR2 is FQGTGA. There are 15 residues in the CDR3. The CDR3 DNA is TGTGCCAGCAGCTTTACAGGGGGTCCGAGCCACGAGCAGTACTTC. Amino acid sequence: CASSFTGGPSHEQYF.

This clonotype has only a few counts. The CDR3 DNA sequence: TGCGCCAGCCGCCCGGGACAGCCGCCCTCTGGAAACACCATATATTTT. As protein: CASRPGQPPSGNTIYF. The V gene is TRBV5-1, the J gene TRBJ1-3, with 7 bases fitting TRBD1. Trimming took 7 bases from V and 0 from J; bases not matched to a gene: 10. In germline, CDR1 is SGHRS, CDR2 YFSETQ. The length of the CDR3 is 16 residues.

V gene TRBV7-3 combines with J gene TRBJ2-5, with TRBD2 matching over 10 bases. The CDR3 runs to 15 residues. CDR1 and CDR2 (germline): SGHTA, FQGTGA. V gave up 8 bases and J gave up 11 bases; unmatched junction bases: 17. The CDR3 spells CASGTSGNGDNEQYF. CDR3 nucleotides: TGTGCCAGCGGTACTAGCGGGAACGGCGACAATGAGCAGTACTTC.

The V call is TRBV24-1, the J call TRBJ2-7; perhaps TRBD1 as D (5 bases). Germline V gene data show CDR1 as KGHDR and CDR2 as SFDVKD. CDR3 length equals 15 residues. With 6 bases removed from V and 7 bases from J, the gap between germline ends came to 21 bases. The CDR3 here is CATSRGTGQWDEQYF. The CDR3 DNA reads as TGTGCCACCAGTAGAGGAACAGGCCAGTGGGATGAGCAGTACTTC.

On this clonotype: This could be a read error, since a much larger clone is one nucleotide away. The chain combines TRBV20-1 with TRBJ2-1, with no clear D. Germline CDR1 and CDR2: DFQATT and SNEGSKA (reference sequence). CDR3 size: 15 residues. The V end lost 1 base, the J end lost 6 bases, and 16 bases lay between the germline ends. The CDR3 loop is CSARGRLVGSNEQFF. The CDR3 nucleotides are TGCAGTGCTAGAGGGCGGCTAGTGGGAAGCAATGAGCAGTTCTTC.

The chain carries TRBV7-2 and TRBJ2-1, with TRBD2 identical over 8 bases. Losses at the gene ends were 1 base for V and 2 bases for J; bases not matched to a gene: 4. Germline loops: CDR1 SGHTA, CDR2 FQGNSA. CDR3 size: 16 residues. The CDR3 DNA is TGTGCCAGCAGCTTAGGATGGCGGGGGGCCTACAATGAGCAGTTCTTC. Protein product: CASSLGWRGAYNEQFF.

This chain connects TRBV6-6 to TRBJ2-5; 7 bases map to TRBD1. The germline gives CDR1 MNHNY, CDR2 SVGAGI (reference sequence). The ends lost 6 bases at V and 11 bases at J; junction bases unmatched: 12. There are 13 residues in the CDR3. The CDR3 loop reads CASSIGTEYKQYF. CDR3 nucleotides: TGTGCCAGCAGCATCGGGACAGAATACAAGCAGTACTTC.

The J gene is TRBJ2-7, the V gene TRBV20-1; D remains ambiguous. V was cut by 5 bases and J by 3 bases, with 14 bases left in between. Per germline, CDR1 DFQATT and CDR2 SNEGSKA (reference sequence). The CDR3 covers 13 residues. DNA for the CDR3: TGCAGTGCTGGTGATCCGGCGGTCTACGAGCAGTACTTC. Translating gives CSAGDPAVYEQYF.

The chain links TRBV5-4 to TRBJ1-6; D remains unclear. CDR3 size: 15 residues. V was shortened by 4 bases and J by 7 bases, with 15 bases between the two germline ends. Germline CDR1 and CDR2: SGHNT and YYREEE (reference sequence). The CDR3 region has the DNA TGTGCCAGCAGCCTAGGCGGAATAGGGAATTCACCCCTCCACTTT. Residues: CASSLGGIGNSPLHF.

V is TRBV29-1 and J is TRBJ2-7, with unresolved D. The J call may be incorrect, as the DNA end agrees better with TRBJ2-5. Germline CDR1 reads SQVTM; CDR2 reads ANQGSEA. The CDR3 is 10 residues long. The CDR3 spells CSAKSETQYF. As DNA, the CDR3 is TGCAGCGCTAAGTCAGAGACCCAGTACTTC.

This clonotype has only a few counts. V gene TRBV13 combines with J gene TRBJ2-7, with D possibly matching TRBD1 (6 bases). From germline, CDR1 is PRHDT and CDR2 FYEKMQ (reference sequence). The V gene lost 5 bases and the J gene lost 6 bases, with 11 bases spanning the gap. The CDR3 is 12 amino acids. CDR3 nucleotide sequence: TGTGCCAGCAGCCTACAGGGCCCCGAGCAGTACTTC. Translating it yields CASSLQGPEQYF.

The chain is built from TRBV15 and TRBJ2-7; 7 positions agree with TRBD1. This CDR3 is 15 amino acids long. Losses at the gene ends were 0 bases for V and 9 bases for J; bases not matched to a gene: 11. CDR1 and CDR2 (germline): LNHNV, YYDKDF (reference sequence). The CDR3 sequence is CATSRDVGQDQRQYF. For the CDR3, the DNA is TGTGCCACCAGCAGAGATGTCGGACAGGACCAAAGGCAGTACTTC.

This clonotype was seen more than once but under ten times. This sequence joins TRBV12-3 or TRBV12-4 and TRBJ2-7; a possible D gene is TRBD1 (5 bases). The V and J ends lost 11 bases and 2 bases respectively, with 13 bases between them. This CDR3 region has 12 residues. The CDR3 sequence: CASGPSTYEQYF. The CDR3 DNA reads as TGTGCCTCAGGGCCGTCTACCTACGAGCAGTACTTC.

The rearrangement links TRBV5-5 to TRBJ2-7, with D possibly being TRBD2 (5 bases). Germline V lookup: CDR1 SGHKS, CDR2 YYEKEE (reference sequence). The CDR3 is made up of 14 amino acids. Trimming removed 2 bases from V and 2 bases from J, with 11 bases in between. As DNA, the CDR3 is TGTGCCAGCAGCTTATTACCGGGGACCTACGAGCAGTACTTC. This encodes CASSLLPGTYEQYF.

V and J are TRBV21-1 and TRBJ2-3; the D call of TRBD2 is as the table states it, not checked on the DNA. TRBV21-1 is shown as a pseudogene. The length of the CDR3 is 17 residues. CDR3 nucleotide sequence: TGTGCCAGCAGCTCGCCTAGCGGGAGGGCTAGCACAGATACGCAGTATTTT. The encoded protein is CASSSPSGRASTDTQYF.

A few counts support this clonotype. The J gene is TRBJ2-1, the V gene TRBV20-1, with D uncertain. Trimming took off 3 bases at V and 7 bases at J, with 19 bases between the two ends. The CDR3 extends over 15 amino acids. The germline gives CDR1 DFQATT, CDR2 SNEGSKA (reference sequence). As DNA, the CDR3 is TGCAGTGCTAGGACCCACGGTTCAACCTGGAATGAGCAGTTCTTC. Translated, it gives CSARTHGSTWNEQFF.

V usage is TRBV7-9 and J usage is TRBJ2-5; 8 bases align to TRBD1. The tail of the sequence fits TRBJ2-7 better, so the J call may be wrong. This CDR3 is 15 amino acids long. Germline V lookup: CDR1 SEHNR, CDR2 FQNEAQ (reference sequence). Here the CDR3 reads CASSSPGQGFHEQYF. The CDR3 DNA reads as TGTGCCAGCAGCTCCCCAGGACAGGGCTTCCACGAGCAGTACTTC.

The chain is built from TRBV27 and TRBJ2-3; D is ambiguous. Looked up from germline, CDR1 is MNHEY and CDR2 is SMNVEV (reference sequence). The CDR3 extends over 11 amino acids. Trimming left V 10 bases short and J 5 bases short, with 10 bases between. CDR3 DNA sequence: TGTGCCACCTCAATAGGAGATACGCAGTATTTT. Amino acids: CATSIGDTQYF.

The chain joins TRBV28 to TRBJ2-7, with 9 bases aligning to TRBD1. The germline V gene has CDR1 MDHEN and CDR2 SYDVKM. CDR3 length: 13 amino acids. V dropped 11 bases and J dropped 2; count of bases not matched to a gene: 7. CDR3 sequence (DNA): TGTGCCGGGTGTGACAGGGGGACCTACGAGCAGTACTTC. Translating gives CAGCDRGTYEQYF. Looking up the rest from reference TRBV28 and TRBJ2-7 gives the full variable domain: DVKVTQSSRYLVKRTGEKVFLECVQDMDHENMFWYRQDPGLGLRLIYFSYDVKMKEKGDIPEGYSVSREKKERFSLILESASTNQTSMYLCAGCDRGTYEQYFGPGTRLTVT.

A remark on this clonotype: This sequence may be a read error, since a much larger clone differs from it by one base. The rearrangement uses TRBV5-1 and TRBJ2-1; 11 positions agree with TRBD2. V dropped 0 bases and J dropped 13; count of bases not matched to a gene: 12. The germline V gene encodes CDR1 SGHRS and CDR2 YFSETQ. The CDR3 is 16 amino acids. This CDR3 reads CASSLASSGRMETQFF. CDR3 in DNA: TGCGCCAGCAGCTTGGCTTCTAGCGGGAGGATGGAGACCCAGTTCTTC.

This clonotype turned up a few times. The chain carries TRBV28 and TRBJ2-3; TRBD1 matches 9 bases. Germline V lookup: CDR1 MDHEN, CDR2 SYDVKM. Trimming removed 4 bases from V and 5 bases from J; junction bases left unmatched: 7. This CDR3 contains 15 residues. As DNA, the CDR3 is TGTGCCAGCAGTTCGCCGGGACAGGGAGGAGATACGCAGTATTTT. Amino acids: CASSSPGQGGDTQYF.

The chain carries TRBV6-6 and TRBJ2-7; D gene uncertain. The V end lost 7 bases, the J end lost 3 bases, and 13 bases lay between the germline ends. Germline V gene sequence: CDR1 MNHNY, CDR2 SVGAGI (reference sequence). The CDR3 is 13 amino acids. Here the CDR3 DNA reads TGTGCCAGCAAGTACCAGCTGATCTACGAGCAGTACTTC. This encodes CASKYQLIYEQYF.